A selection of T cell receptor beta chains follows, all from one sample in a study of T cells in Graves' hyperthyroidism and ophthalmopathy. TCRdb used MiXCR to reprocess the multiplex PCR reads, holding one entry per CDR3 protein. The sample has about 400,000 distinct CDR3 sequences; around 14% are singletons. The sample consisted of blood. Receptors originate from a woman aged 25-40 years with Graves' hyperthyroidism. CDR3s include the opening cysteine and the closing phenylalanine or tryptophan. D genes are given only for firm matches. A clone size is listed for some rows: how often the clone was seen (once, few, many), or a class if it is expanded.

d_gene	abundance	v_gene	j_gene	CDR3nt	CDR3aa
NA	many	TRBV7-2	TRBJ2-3	TGTGCCAGCAGCTTAGGGTGGGTTGTAGCTGGAGATACGCAGTATTTT	CASSLGWVVAGDTQYF
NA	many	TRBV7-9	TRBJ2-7	TGTGCCAGCAGCTACGCAGGGACCTACGAGCAGTACTTC	CASSYAGTYEQYF
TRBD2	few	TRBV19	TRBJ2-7	TGTGCCAGTAGTAAGTCCCTTGCGGGAGGCTACGAGCAGTACTTC	CASSKSLAGGYEQYF
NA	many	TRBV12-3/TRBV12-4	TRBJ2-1	TGTGCCAGCAGAACACAATACAATGAGCAGTTCTTC	CASRTQYNEQFF
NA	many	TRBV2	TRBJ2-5	TGTGCCAGCAGTGCTGAGACAGACCAAGAGACCCAGTACTTC	CASSAETDQETQYF
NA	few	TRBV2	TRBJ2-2	TGTGCCAGCAACAGGGGGGGGCCGAACACCGGGGAGCTGTTTTTT	CASNRGGPNTGELFF
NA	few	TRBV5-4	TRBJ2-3	TGTGCCAGCAGCTTGCCCCTTCCGGGAGCCACAGATACGCAGTATTTT	CASSLPLPGATDTQYF
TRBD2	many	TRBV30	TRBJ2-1	TGTGCCTTGGGACTAGCGGTTATTAATGAGCAGTTCTTC	CALGLAVINEQFF
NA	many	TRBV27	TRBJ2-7	TGTGCCAGCAGTTTATCCCTCCCCCCATACGAGCAGTACTTC	CASSLSLPPYEQYF
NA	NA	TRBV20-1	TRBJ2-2	TGCAGTGCCACCGGGACATTGGGGGCCGGGGAGCTGTTTTTT	CSATGTLGAGELFF
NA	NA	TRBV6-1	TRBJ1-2	TGTGCCAGCAGAATTGGCGTAGGGAGGGAAAGCTATGGCTACACCTTC	CASRIGVGRESYGYTF
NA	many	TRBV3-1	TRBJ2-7	TGTGCCAGCAGCCAGGGCGCGAGCAACGAGCAGTACTTC	CASSQGASNEQYF
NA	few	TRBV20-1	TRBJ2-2	TGCAGGGGTGCACCGTGGAAGGGTTCTTTAGGCCGGGAGCTGTTTTTT	CRGAPWKGSLGRELFF
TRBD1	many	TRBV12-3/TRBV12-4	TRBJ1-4	TGTGCCAGCAGTGGACAGGGGAGTATCGAAAAACTGTTTTTT	CASSGQGSIEKLFF
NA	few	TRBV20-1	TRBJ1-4	TGCAGTGCTAGAGATTTTGTGTCGTCCGTTGTGTTTTTT	CSARDFVSSVVFF
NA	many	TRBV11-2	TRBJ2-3	TGTGCCAGCAGCTTAGATCGATGGGGGAGGGGGTCTGGCACAGATACGCAGTATTTT	CASSLDRWGRGSGTDTQYF
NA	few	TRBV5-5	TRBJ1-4	TGTGCCAGCAGCTCCGGGACCCGGGGGGAAAAACTGTTTTTT	CASSSGTRGEKLFF
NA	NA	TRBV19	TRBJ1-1	TGTGCCAGTAGTTTGACAGGAGGGGACACTGAAGCTTTCTTT	CASSLTGGDTEAFF
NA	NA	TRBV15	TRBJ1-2	TGTGCCACCAGCAGAGTGTCGGACGGTGATGGCTACACCTTC	CATSRVSDGDGYTF
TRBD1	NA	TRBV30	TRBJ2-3	TGTGCCTGCCCACAGGGGGCCCGGACAGATACGCAGTATTTT	CACPQGARTDTQYF
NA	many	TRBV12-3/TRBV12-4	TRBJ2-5	TGTGCCAGCAGCCCAGGGAGAGGGACGGAGACCCAGTACTTC	CASSPGRGTETQYF
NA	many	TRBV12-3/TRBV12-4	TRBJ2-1	TGTGCCAGCAGTTTAATTAGAATTAGCTCCTACAATGAGCAGTTCTTC	CASSLIRISSYNEQFF
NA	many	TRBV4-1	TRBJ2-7	TGCGCCAGCAGCCCTTTTGGCCTCTCCTACGAGCAGTACTTC	CASSPFGLSYEQYF
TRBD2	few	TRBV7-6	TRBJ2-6	TGTGCCAGCAGCAGACAGCGGGCCCTTAGCGGGACTACTGGGGCCAACGTCCTGACTTTC	CASSRQRALSGTTGANVLTF
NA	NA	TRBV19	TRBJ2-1	TGTGCCAGTAGTATAGATCTAGGCAGGGTCAATGAGCAGTTCTTC	CASSIDLGRVNEQFF
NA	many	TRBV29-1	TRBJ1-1	TGCAGCGTTGAAGGTTTCTTCAGCGGAGGCACTGAAGCTTTCTTT	CSVEGFFSGGTEAFF
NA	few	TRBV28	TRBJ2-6	TGTGCCAGCAGTTTTTTTCGGCCAGACCTTTATCCTGGGGCCAACGTCCTGACTTTC	CASSFFRPDLYPGANVLTF
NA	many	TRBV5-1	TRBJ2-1	TGCGCCAGCAGCTTTCTGGTGGACAATGAGCAGTTCTTC	CASSFLVDNEQFF
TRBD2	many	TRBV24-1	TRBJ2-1	TGTGCCACCAGTGATTGGGGGACTAGCGGGAGGGGTGGTGAGCAGTTCTTC	CATSDWGTSGRGGEQFF
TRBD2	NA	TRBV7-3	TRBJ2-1	TGTGCCAGCAGCTCCCGGGAGGGTGCGAATGAGCAGTTCTTC	CASSSREGANEQFF
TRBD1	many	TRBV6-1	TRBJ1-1	TGTGCCAGCAGGGACAGGGCGCCGAGACCTGAAGCTTTCTTT	CASRDRAPRPEAFF
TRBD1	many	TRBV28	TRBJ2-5	TGTGCCAGCAGGTCTCACCTAGCAGGGGGATTTGAGACCCAGTACTTC	CASRSHLAGGFETQYF
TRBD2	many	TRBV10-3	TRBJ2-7	TGTGCCATCAGTGACAAGACTAGCGGGGCCTCCTACGAGCAGTACTTC	CAISDKTSGASYEQYF
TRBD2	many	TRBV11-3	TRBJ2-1	TGTGCCAGCAGCTTAGTGGGGGAGGGCGGCTACAATGAGCAGTTCTTC	CASSLVGEGGYNEQFF
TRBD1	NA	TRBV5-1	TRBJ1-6	TGCGCCAGCGGACAGGGACAGGGGGCGAAGAATTCACCCCTCCACTTT	CASGQGQGAKNSPLHF
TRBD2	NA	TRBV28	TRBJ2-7	TGTGCCAGCAGTTTGGCTAGCGGGAACTCCTACGAGCAGTACTTC	CASSLASGNSYEQYF
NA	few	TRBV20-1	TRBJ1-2	TGCAGTGCTAGAGAGAGGATCGGCTACACCTTC	CSARERIGYTF
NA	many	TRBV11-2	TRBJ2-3	TGTGCCAGCAGCTTAGCCGTGGGAGTGTCAGATACGCAGTATTTT	CASSLAVGVSDTQYF
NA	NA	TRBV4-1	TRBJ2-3	TGCGCCAGCAGCCAAGAGGGCCGGGGAGATACGCAGTATTTT	CASSQEGRGDTQYF
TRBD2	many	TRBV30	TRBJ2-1	TGTGCCTGGAGTCCGGCCCCCGGGAGGTCGAACTACAATGAGCAGTTCTTC	CAWSPAPGRSNYNEQFF
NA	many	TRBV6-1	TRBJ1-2	TGTGCCAGCTCTTGGGTCTCCGGATATGGCTACACCTTC	CASSWVSGYGYTF
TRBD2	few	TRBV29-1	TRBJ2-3	TGCAGCGTTGGAAGTCTAGCGGAGGCCCATACGCAGTATTTT	CSVGSLAEAHTQYF
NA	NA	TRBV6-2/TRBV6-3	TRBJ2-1	TGTGCCAGCATTGGGGACGGAAGTGACTACAATGAGCAGTTCTTC	CASIGDGSDYNEQFF
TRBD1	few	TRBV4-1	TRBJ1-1	TGCGCCAGCACCCCCAGGAGCGGGACAGGGGGCTTCTTAATAGGCACTGAAGCTTTCTTT	CASTPRSGTGGFLIGTEAFF
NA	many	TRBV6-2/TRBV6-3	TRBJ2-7	TGTGCCAGCACCGGTCTAACTTCGGACTGGAGCTCCTACGAGCAGTACTTC	CASTGLTSDWSSYEQYF
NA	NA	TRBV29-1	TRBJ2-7	TGCAGCGTCTCCGGGGGGCGTGGGTCCTCCTACGAGCAGTACTTC	CSVSGGRGSSYEQYF